This entry lists 20 T cell receptor beta chains sequenced from one sample in a study of cytomegalovirus exposure and HLA in healthy donors. TCRdb's table, derived via immunoSEQ multiplex PCR, lists solely in-frame clones and lacks some. The sample yields 250,000 to 300,000 clones, around 89% seen once. Material: PBMCs. These TCRs come from a woman under 30 in good health and CMV-seronegative.

The V gene is TRBV30, the J gene TRBJ1-1, with D unresolved. V lost 1 base and J 5 bases, leaving 5 bases between the germline ends. There are 11 residues in the CDR3. The germline gives CDR1 GTSNPN, CDR2 SVGIG (reference sequence). The CDR3 loop is CAWSGTTEAFF. For the CDR3, the DNA is TGTGCCTGGAGTGGCACTACTGAAGCTTTCTTT. The full variable domain, completed using reference TRBV30 and TRBJ1-1, is SQTIHQWPATLVQPVGSPLSLECTVEGTSNPNLYWYRQAAGRGLQLLFYSVGIGQISSEVPQNLSASRPQDRQFILSSKKLLLSDSGFYLCAWSGTTEAFFGQGTRLTVV.

The gene calls are TRBV5-8 and TRBJ2-1; TRBD2 matches at 7 bases. Germline CDR1 and CDR2: SGHTS and YDEGEE. V gave up 0 bases and J gave up 2 bases; unmatched junction bases: 5. The CDR3 is made up of 16 amino acids. CDR3 nucleotides: TGTGCCAGCAGCTTGGTGGGGGGGTTCCCCTACAATGAGCAGTTCTTC. Translation: CASSLVGGFPYNEQFF.

The V and J genes are TRBV7-9 and TRBJ2-1; maybe TRBD2 (6 bases). The CDR3 is 14 amino acids. V dropped 4 bases and J dropped 5 bases, with 12 bases sitting between them. Germline loops: CDR1 SEHNR, CDR2 FQNEAQ (reference sequence). Here the CDR3 reads CASSSLGLDNEQFF. CDR3 DNA: TGTGCCAGCAGCTCACTGGGACTCGACAATGAGCAGTTCTTC.

This chain links TRBV28 with TRBJ2-7; D is possibly TRBD2 (6 bases). CDR1 and CDR2 (germline): MDHEN, SYDVKM. This CDR3 contains 17 residues. V lost 3 bases and J 5 bases, leaving 23 bases between the germline ends. The CDR3 DNA follows: TGTGCCAGCAGTTTGGCGCGGGGACTCCAAAGGGAAGACGAGCAGTACTTC. Its translation is CASSLARGLQREDEQYF.

The rearrangement uses TRBV7-9 and TRBJ2-5; D may be TRBD2 (5 bases). V was shortened by 5 bases and J by 5 bases, with 18 bases between the two germline ends. The CDR3 contains 15 residues. CDR1 SEHNR and CDR2 FQNEAQ come from the germline V gene (reference sequence). The CDR3 nucleotides are TGTGCCAGCAGCATCCGGGAACCAAAATGGGAGACCCAGTACTTC. Amino acids: CASSIREPKWETQYF.

The chain couples TRBV4-3 to TRBJ2-7; D not resolved. This CDR3 is 15 amino acids long. Germline V CDR1 and CDR2: LGHNA, YSLEER. The ends were cut back, 0 bases at V and 4 bases at J, with 13 bases in the middle. CDR3 bases: TGCGCCAGCAGCCAAGATCTCCCAGGAATGTACGAGCAGTACTTC. It translates to CASSQDLPGMYEQYF.

The V call is TRBV30, the J call TRBJ1-2, with TRBD1 matching 8 bases. V lost 4 bases and J lost 4; bases outside the gene matches: 2. The CDR3 runs 12 residues. Per germline, CDR1 GTSNPN and CDR2 SVGIG (reference sequence). The CDR3 sequence is CAWTGTGYGYTF. CDR3 nucleotide sequence: TGTGCCTGGACCGGGACAGGCTATGGCTACACCTTC.

The chain has TRBV28 and TRBJ2-7; the D gene is possibly TRBD1 (6 bases). Per the germline V gene, CDR1 is MDHEN and CDR2 is SYDVKM. The CDR3 consists of 15 residues. The V and J ends lost 5 bases and 6 bases respectively, with 20 bases between them. The CDR3 coding sequence is TGTGCCAGCAGTCTACGGACAGTCCTTAGGGGCGAGCAGTACTTC. Translating gives CASSLRTVLRGEQYF.

The rearrangement joins TRBV6-6 to TRBJ1-6; 7 nucleotides agree with TRBD1. Germline V gene lookup returns CDR1 MNHNY and CDR2 SVGAGI (reference sequence). This CDR3 spans 15 amino acids. Trimming at V came to 2 bases and at J to 7 bases, leaving 5 bases not matched to a gene. The CDR3 sequence: CASSYGGTANSPLHF. CDR3 DNA: TGTGCCAGCAGTTACGGGGGGACAGCAAATTCACCCCTCCACTTT.

J is TRBJ1-6 and V is TRBV10-2; no clear D gene. Germline loops: CDR1 WSHSY, CDR2 SAAADI. This CDR3 is 14 amino acids long. V lost 7 bases to trimming and J lost 3 bases, with 10 bases between them. In nucleotides, the CDR3 is TGCGCCAGCAACGCCCAACACTATAATTCACCCCTCCACTTT. Protein product: CASNAQHYNSPLHF.

The genes are TRBV4-1 and TRBJ1-5; D is ambiguous. V dropped 1 base and J dropped 1 base, with 8 bases sitting between them. The CDR3 runs to 15 residues. The germline V gene has CDR1 MGHRA and CDR2 YSYEKL. CDR3 DNA: TGCGCCAGCAGCCAAGTGGGAGCGAGCAATCAGCCCCAGCATTTT. Translated: CASSQVGASNQPQHF.

This clone occurred many times. The chain carries TRBV6-6 and TRBJ1-2; D may be TRBD1 (5 bases). The germline V gene encodes CDR1 MNHNY and CDR2 SVGAGI (reference sequence). With 4 bases removed from V and 8 bases from J, the gap between germline ends came to 17 bases. The CDR3 spans 14 residues. The CDR3 DNA reads TGTGCCAGCAGTTCAACCCAAGGGGCGGGAGGCTACACCTTC. Its translation is CASSSTQGAGGYTF.

For this clone: No DNA is shown, since the ends of the CDR3 on it are uncertain; the CDR3 is the one TCRdb lists. The chain recombines TRBV6-6 with TRBJ2-2; the table gives TRBD2 as D, unverified against the DNA. The CDR3 region is 16 residues in length, termini included. Germline V gives CDR1 MNHNY, CDR2 SVGAGI (reference sequence). CDR3 protein: CASSYSISAASGELFF.

The rearrangement uses TRBV7-2 and TRBJ2-1; TRBD2 matches 10 bases. The germline CDR1 and CDR2 sequences are SGHTA and FQGNSA. This CDR3 spans 15 amino acids. After removal of 3 bases from V and 2 bases from J, the junction contained 1 base not matched to a gene. The CDR3 sequence: CASSFSGGTYNEQFF. DNA for the CDR3: TGTGCCAGCAGCTTTAGCGGGGGGACCTACAATGAGCAGTTCTTC.

This CDR3 reads CASSDQGVSDEKLFF. The CDR3 coding sequence is TGCGCCAGCAGCGATCAGGGGGTCTCGGATGAAAAACTGTTTTTT. The chain combines TRBV10-2 with TRBJ1-4; 7 nucleotides match TRBD1. CDR3 length: 15 residues. Germline V CDR1 and CDR2: WSHSY, SAAADI. V was pared by 6 bases and J by 6 bases, with 10 bases of the junction left unmatched.

The V call is TRBV6-5, the J call TRBJ2-5; TRBD2 agrees at 7 bases. CDR1 is MNHEY and CDR2 is SVGAGI in the germline V gene. J lost 5 bases, V lost 5 bases, and 8 bases had no gene match. The CDR3 length is 14 residues. DNA of the CDR3: TGTGCCAGCAGTCCCGGGGGGACGAGCGAGACCCAGTACTTC. Translating it yields CASSPGGTSETQYF.

The chain combines TRBV7-9 with TRBJ2-7; 12 nucleotides line up with TRBD1. CDR3 length: 19 residues. The J segment lost 4 bases and the V segment lost 5 bases, leaving 18 bases of the junction unmatched. The germline V gene encodes CDR1 SEHNR and CDR2 FQNEAQ (reference sequence). The CDR3 region is CASSPERGTGGLRAYEQYF. In DNA, the CDR3 is TGTGCCAGCAGCCCCGAAAGGGGGACAGGGGGCTTACGGGCGTACGAGCAGTACTTC.

The J gene is TRBJ2-7, the V gene TRBV5-6; perhaps TRBD1 as D (6 bases). The CDR3 is 15 residues long. The germline CDR1 and CDR2 sequences are SGHDT and YYEEEE. V was pared by 4 bases and J by 0 bases, with 14 bases between. As DNA, the CDR3 is TGTGCCAGCAGCCCAAACACAGGGATCTCCTACGAGCAGTACTTC. Translating gives CASSPNTGISYEQYF.

The chain uses TRBV28 and TRBJ1-2; 9 bases align to TRBD1. V trimming: 8 bases; J trimming: 2 bases; junction bases outside the gene matches: 6. This CDR3 is built from 14 residues. The germline V gene has CDR1 MDHEN and CDR2 SYDVKM. CDR3 coding DNA: TGTGCCAGCCGACCGACAGGGGGGAACTATGGCTACACCTTC. Protein sequence: CASRPTGGNYGYTF.

The chain has TRBV5-8 and TRBJ2-5; no clear D gene. In germline, CDR1 is SGHTS, CDR2 YDEGEE. CDR3 length: 14 residues. Trimming removed 6 bases from V and 9 bases from J, with 21 bases in between. The CDR3 sequence is CASNELASTEAQYF. DNA of the CDR3: TGTGCCAGCAATGAACTGGCTAGTACCGAGGCCCAGTACTTC.